The 15 T cell receptor beta chains in this list originate from one sample, sequenced in a study of T cell repertoires in cytomegalovirus infection. Via MiXCR, TCRdb re-called the reads, giving one row per CDR3 protein. This repertoire shows about a million distinct CDR3 sequences, approximately 31% found once; its top ten account for around 15%. Their specific antigens are unknown. Sequenced material: cultured CD8+ T cells from PBMCs, taken from culture after CMV antigen stimulation. The receptors here all came from a human donor in good health (CMV status not recorded). Some clones in this sample may be carry-over from other donors' samples.

This clonotype appeared a few times. The rearrangement links TRBV6-5 to TRBJ2-5, with 8 bases identical to TRBD2. This CDR3 is built from 16 residues. Losses at the gene ends were 5 bases for V and 7 bases for J; bases not matched to a gene: 15. CDR1 MNHEY and CDR2 SVGAGI come from the germline V gene. The CDR3 DNA reads as TGTGCCAGCAGTACCCTGGCGGGGGGCGTTATCTGGACCCAGTACTTC. Protein sequence: CASSTLAGGVIWTQYF.

In its sample, this clonotype was seen many times. V is TRBV12-3 or TRBV12-4 and J is TRBJ2-7, with 15 bases that match TRBD2. The CDR3 extends over 17 amino acids. J was trimmed by 4 bases and V by 6 bases; bases with no gene match: 10. CDR3 loop: CASSYGLAGGPGYEQYF. CDR3 in DNA: TGTGCCAGCAGCTACGGACTAGCGGGGGGGCCGGGGTACGAGCAGTACTTC.

The chain employs TRBV27 and TRBJ1-2, with 10 bases aligning to TRBD1. CDR1 and CDR2 (germline): MNHEY, SMNVEV (reference sequence). Trimming took 7 bases from V and 3 from J; bases not matched to a gene: 11. The CDR3 has 16 residues. CDR3 sequence reads: CASTTLTGQGYYGYTF. The CDR3 coding sequence is TGTGCCAGCACCACTCTTACGGGACAGGGGTACTATGGCTACACCTTC.

This chain connects TRBV12-3 or TRBV12-4 to TRBJ2-1, with D possibly being TRBD1 (7 bases). CDR3 length: 16 residues. V was pared by 6 bases and J by 0 bases, with 15 bases between. In DNA, the CDR3 is TGTGCCAGCAGATTGCGGGGACAGAGCTCCTACAATGAGCAGTTCTTC. This sequence encodes CASRLRGQSSYNEQFF.

The chain combines TRBV7-9 with TRBJ2-1, with 9 nucleotides matching TRBD2. After removal of 1 base from V and 3 bases from J, the junction contained 7 bases not matched to a gene. This CDR3 has 17 amino acids. The germline V gene has CDR1 SEHNR and CDR2 FQNEAQ (reference sequence). CDR3 nucleotide sequence: TGTGCCAGCAGCTTAGATCGGGGACTAGCCCACTACAATGAGCAGTTCTTC. Residues: CASSLDRGLAHYNEQFF.

In its sample, this clonotype was seen many times. The chain employs TRBV7-8 and TRBJ1-5; D not resolved. CDR1 SGHVS and CDR2 FQNEAQ come from the germline V gene. The V and J ends lost 7 bases and 2 bases respectively, with 15 bases between them. This CDR3 comprises 15 residues. The DNA of the CDR3 is TGTGCCAGCACGGCCGGGGTCGGCGGCAATCAGCCCCAGCATTTT. It is translated as CASTAGVGGNQPQHF.

CDR3 DNA sequence: TGTGCCAGCAGTGAAGCCCCACTTGCATACGAGCAGTACTTC. Protein product: CASSEAPLAYEQYF. This chain links TRBV6-1 with TRBJ2-7; D not resolved. V lost 0 bases and J 4 bases, leaving 10 bases between the germline ends. This CDR3 has 14 amino acids. Germline V gene data show CDR1 as MNHNS and CDR2 as SASEGT.

At least ten counts were recorded for this clonotype. V is TRBV7-6 and J is TRBJ2-1, with 10 bases fitting TRBD1. Germline values: CDR1 SGHVS, CDR2 FNYEAQ. V trimming: 1 base; J trimming: 8 bases; junction bases outside the gene matches: 2. This CDR3 has 14 amino acids. The CDR3 protein is CASSLGQGAYEQFF. The CDR3 DNA reads TGTGCCAGCAGCTTAGGACAGGGGGCCTATGAGCAGTTCTTC.

This clonotype was found many times. The chain joins TRBV7-8 to TRBJ1-1, with no clear D. The germline V gene encodes CDR1 SGHVS and CDR2 FQNEAQ. V was pared by 0 bases and J by 5 bases, with 13 bases between. There are 15 residues in the CDR3. The CDR3 is CASSLAKLAWTEAFF. CDR3 bases: TGTGCCAGCAGCTTAGCGAAGTTGGCTTGGACTGAAGCTTTCTTT.

About this clonotype: The junction departs from germline at one end; a sequencing error may be responsible. The chain joins TRBV4-1 to TRBJ1-6; no firm D call. CDR1 and CDR2 (germline): MGHRA, YSYEKL. The CDR3 has 15 amino acids. The CDR3 DNA is TGCGCCAACAGCCCCCTGGGAGACCCGAATTCACCCCTCCACTTT. The encoded protein is CANSPLGDPNSPLHF.

This clonotype was observed many times. The chain carries TRBV7-8 and TRBJ2-1; D not resolved. The V and J ends lost 9 bases and 0 bases respectively, with 9 bases between them. CDR1 is SGHVS, CDR2 FQNEAQ, per germline. The CDR3 covers 13 residues. In nucleotides, the CDR3 is TGTGCCAGTGACATCTACTCCTACAATGAGCAGTTCTTC. Amino acid sequence: CASDIYSYNEQFF.

This chain uses TRBV7-9 with TRBJ2-1, with TRBD2 as a possible D gene (5 bases). Germline loops: CDR1 SEHNR, CDR2 FQNEAQ (reference sequence). Trimming stripped 5 bases from V and 4 bases from J, with 15 bases between. This CDR3 has 15 amino acids. The CDR3 coding sequence is TGTGCCAGCAGCCAATCGTGGAGGAGTTACAATGAGCAGTTCTTC. This sequence encodes CASSQSWRSYNEQFF.

This clonotype was detected a few times. The V call is TRBV5-6, the J call TRBJ1-2; 7 nucleotides align to TRBD1. This CDR3 contains 15 residues. J lost 3 bases, V lost 4 bases, and 9 bases had no gene match. Germline CDR1 reads SGHDT; CDR2 reads YYEEEE. The CDR3: CASSAGTASHYGYTF. DNA for the CDR3: TGTGCCAGCAGCGCCGGGACAGCCTCGCACTATGGCTACACCTTC.

This CDR3 reads CASTLDWKGRETQYF. CDR3 in DNA: TGTGCCAGCACCCTTGACTGGAAGGGGCGAGAGACCCAGTACTTC. The chain carries TRBV7-6 and TRBJ2-5; possible D gene TRBD1, 5 bases. Per the germline V gene, CDR1 is SGHVS and CDR2 is FNYEAQ. V lost 7 bases, J lost 4 bases, and 19 bases lay in between. This CDR3 region has 15 residues.

The chain combines TRBV27 with TRBJ2-7, with D unclear. This CDR3 is 13 amino acids long. Germline CDR1 MNHEY, CDR2 SMNVEV (reference sequence). Trimming stripped 1 base from V and 7 bases from J, with 11 bases between. CDR3 residues: CASSLLMPGEQYF. CDR3 bases: TGTGCCAGCAGTTTATTGATGCCCGGGGAGCAGTACTTC.